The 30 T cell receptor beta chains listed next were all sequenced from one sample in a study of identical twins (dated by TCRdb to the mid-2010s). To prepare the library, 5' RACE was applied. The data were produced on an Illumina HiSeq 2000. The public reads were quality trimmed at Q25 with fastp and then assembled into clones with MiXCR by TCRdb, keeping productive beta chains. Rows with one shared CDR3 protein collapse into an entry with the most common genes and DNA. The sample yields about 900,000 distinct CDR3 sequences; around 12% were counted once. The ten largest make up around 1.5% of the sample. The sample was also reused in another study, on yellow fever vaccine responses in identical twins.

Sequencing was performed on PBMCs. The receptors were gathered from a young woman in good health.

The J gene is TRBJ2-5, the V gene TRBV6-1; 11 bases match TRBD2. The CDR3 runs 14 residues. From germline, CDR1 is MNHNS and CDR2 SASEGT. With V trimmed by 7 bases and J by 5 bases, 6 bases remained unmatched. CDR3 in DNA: TGTGCCAGCACCGGGACTAGCGGTAGCGAGACCCAGTACTTC. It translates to CASTGTSGSETQYF.

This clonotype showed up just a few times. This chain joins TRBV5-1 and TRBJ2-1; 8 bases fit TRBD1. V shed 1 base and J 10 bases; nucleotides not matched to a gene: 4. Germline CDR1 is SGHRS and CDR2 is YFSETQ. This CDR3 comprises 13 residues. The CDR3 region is CASSLSRGHEQFF. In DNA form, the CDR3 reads TGCGCCAGCAGCTTGAGCAGGGGGCACGAGCAGTTCTTC.

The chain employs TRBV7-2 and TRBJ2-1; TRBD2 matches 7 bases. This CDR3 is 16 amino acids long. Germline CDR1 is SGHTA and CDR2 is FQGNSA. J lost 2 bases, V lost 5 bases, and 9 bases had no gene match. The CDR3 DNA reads TGTGCCAGCAGCCGGGTTAGCGGGCAAACCTACAATGAGCAGTTCTTC. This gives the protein CASSRVSGQTYNEQFF.

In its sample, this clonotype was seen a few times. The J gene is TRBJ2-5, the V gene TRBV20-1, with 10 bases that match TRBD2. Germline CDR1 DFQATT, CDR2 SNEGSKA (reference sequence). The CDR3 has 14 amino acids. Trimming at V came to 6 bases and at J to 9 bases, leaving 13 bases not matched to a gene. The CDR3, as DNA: TGCAGTGCAGATTCTAGCGGGGGATATTTGGCCCAGTACTTC. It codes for CSADSSGGYLAQYF.

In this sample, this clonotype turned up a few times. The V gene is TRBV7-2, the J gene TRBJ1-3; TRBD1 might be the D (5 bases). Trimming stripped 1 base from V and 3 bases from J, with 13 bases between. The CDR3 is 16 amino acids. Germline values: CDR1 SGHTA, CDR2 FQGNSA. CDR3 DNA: TGTGCCAGCAGCTTAGATTCAGGGAGCATTGGAAACACCATATATTTT. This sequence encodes CASSLDSGSIGNTIYF.

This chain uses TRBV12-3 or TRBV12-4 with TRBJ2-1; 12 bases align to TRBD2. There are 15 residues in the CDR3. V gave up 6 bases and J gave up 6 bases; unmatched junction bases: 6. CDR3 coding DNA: TGTGCCAGCAGGACAGGACTAGCGGGACCCAATGAGCAGTTCTTC. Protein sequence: CASRTGLAGPNEQFF.

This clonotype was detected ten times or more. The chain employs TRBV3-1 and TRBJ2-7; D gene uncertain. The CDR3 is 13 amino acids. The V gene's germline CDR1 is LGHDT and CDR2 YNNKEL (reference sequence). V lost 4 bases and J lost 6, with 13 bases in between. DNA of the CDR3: TGTGCCAGCAGCCTTAGCCTTCTTGGCGAGCAGTACTTC. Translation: CASSLSLLGEQYF.

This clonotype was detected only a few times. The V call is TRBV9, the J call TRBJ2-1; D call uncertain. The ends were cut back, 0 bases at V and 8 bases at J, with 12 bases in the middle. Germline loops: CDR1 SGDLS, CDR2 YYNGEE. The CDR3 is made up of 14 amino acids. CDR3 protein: CASSVEGLSDEQFF. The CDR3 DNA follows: TGTGCCAGCAGCGTAGAGGGTCTATCGGATGAGCAGTTCTTC. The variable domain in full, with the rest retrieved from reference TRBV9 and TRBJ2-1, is DSGVTQTPKHLITATGQRVTLRCSPRSGDLSVYWYQQSLDQGLQFLIQYYNGEERAKGNILERFSAQQFPDLHSELNLSSLELGDSALYFCASSVEGLSDEQFFGPGTRLTVL.

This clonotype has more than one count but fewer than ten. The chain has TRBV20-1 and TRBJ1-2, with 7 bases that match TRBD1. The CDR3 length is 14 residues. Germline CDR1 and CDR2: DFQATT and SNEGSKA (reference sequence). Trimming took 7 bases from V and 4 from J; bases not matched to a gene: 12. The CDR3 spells CSVRSEGASYGYTF. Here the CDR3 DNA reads TGCAGTGTCCGCAGTGAGGGGGCGTCCTATGGCTACACCTTC.

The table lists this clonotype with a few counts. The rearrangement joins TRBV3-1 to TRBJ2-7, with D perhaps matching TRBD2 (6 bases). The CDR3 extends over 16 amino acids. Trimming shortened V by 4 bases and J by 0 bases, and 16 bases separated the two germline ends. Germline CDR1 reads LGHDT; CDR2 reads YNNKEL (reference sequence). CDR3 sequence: CASSRHTSRPSYEQYF. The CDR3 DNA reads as TGTGCCAGCAGCCGACACACTAGCCGACCCTCCTACGAGCAGTACTTC.

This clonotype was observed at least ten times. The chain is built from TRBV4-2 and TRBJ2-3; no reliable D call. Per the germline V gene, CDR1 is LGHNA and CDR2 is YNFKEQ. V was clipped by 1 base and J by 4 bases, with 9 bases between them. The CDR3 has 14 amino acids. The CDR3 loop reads CASSQVVGADTQYF. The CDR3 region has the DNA TGTGCCAGCAGCCAAGTGGTAGGCGCAGATACGCAGTATTTT.

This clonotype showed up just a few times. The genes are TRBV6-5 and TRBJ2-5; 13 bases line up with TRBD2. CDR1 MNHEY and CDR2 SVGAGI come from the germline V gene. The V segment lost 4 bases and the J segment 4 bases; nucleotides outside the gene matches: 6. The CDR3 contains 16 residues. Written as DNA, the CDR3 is TGTGCCAGCAGTTGGACTAGCGGGAGAGGGGGAGAGACCCAGTACTTC. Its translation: CASSWTSGRGGETQYF.

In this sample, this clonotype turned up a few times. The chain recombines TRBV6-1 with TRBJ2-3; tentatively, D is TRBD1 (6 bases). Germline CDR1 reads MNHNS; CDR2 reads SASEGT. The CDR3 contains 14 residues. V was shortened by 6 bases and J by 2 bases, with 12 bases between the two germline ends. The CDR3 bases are TGTGCCAGCAGGGTGACAGGCCTCACAGATACGCAGTATTTT. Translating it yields CASRVTGLTDTQYF.

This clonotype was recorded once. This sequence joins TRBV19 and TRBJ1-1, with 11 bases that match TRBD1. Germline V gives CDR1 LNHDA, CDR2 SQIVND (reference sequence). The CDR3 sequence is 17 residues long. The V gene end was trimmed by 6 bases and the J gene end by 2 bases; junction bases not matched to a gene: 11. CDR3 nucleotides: TGTGCCAGTAGCCACCGGGACAGGGGGGATCTTAACACTGAAGCTTTCTTT. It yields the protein CASSHRDRGDLNTEAFF.

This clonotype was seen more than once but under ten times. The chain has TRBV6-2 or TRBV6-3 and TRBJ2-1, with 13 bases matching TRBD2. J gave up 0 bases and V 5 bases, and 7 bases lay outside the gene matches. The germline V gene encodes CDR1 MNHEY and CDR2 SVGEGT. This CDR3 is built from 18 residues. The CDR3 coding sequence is TGTGCCAGCAGTCCACTAGCGGGAGGGAAGAGCTCCTACAATGAGCAGTTCTTC. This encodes CASSPLAGGKSSYNEQFF.

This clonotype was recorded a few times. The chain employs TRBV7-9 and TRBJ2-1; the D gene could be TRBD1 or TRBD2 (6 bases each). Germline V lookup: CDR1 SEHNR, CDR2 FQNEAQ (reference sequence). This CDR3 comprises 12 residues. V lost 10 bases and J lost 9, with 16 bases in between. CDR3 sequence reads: CATPRGAGEQFF. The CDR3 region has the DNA TGTGCCACCCCAAGGGGGGCAGGTGAGCAGTTCTTC.

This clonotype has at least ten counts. DNA for the CDR3: TGTGCCAGCAGTGCGATCAGGGCAGGAGGAAACACCATATATTTT. Translation gives CASSAIRAGGNTIYF. The rearrangement joins TRBV2 to TRBJ1-3; TRBD1 is a possible D gene (5 bases). The germline V gene has CDR1 SNHLY and CDR2 FYNNEI. V dropped 4 bases and J dropped 4 bases, with 14 bases sitting between them. CDR3 length equals 15 residues.

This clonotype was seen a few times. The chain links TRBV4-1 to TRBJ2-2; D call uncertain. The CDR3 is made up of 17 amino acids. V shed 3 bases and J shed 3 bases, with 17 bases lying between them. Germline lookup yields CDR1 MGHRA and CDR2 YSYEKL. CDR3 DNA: TGCGCCAGCAGCCATAGTCTTTTCCCCGGACACACCGGGGAGCTGTTTTTT. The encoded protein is CASSHSLFPGHTGELFF.

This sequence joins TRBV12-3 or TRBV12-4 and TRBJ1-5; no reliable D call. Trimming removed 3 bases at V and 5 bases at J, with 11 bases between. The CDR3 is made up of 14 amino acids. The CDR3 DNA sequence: TGTGCCAGCAGTTTGGGGTCTGGATATCAGCCCCAGCATTTT. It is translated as CASSLGSGYQPQHF.

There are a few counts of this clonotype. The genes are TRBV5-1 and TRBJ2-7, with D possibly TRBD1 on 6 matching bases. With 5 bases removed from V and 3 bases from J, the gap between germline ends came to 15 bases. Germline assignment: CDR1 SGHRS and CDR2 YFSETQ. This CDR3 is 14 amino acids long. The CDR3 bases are TGCGCCAGCAGTCAGGGGACAACCGACTACGAGCAGTACTTC. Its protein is CASSQGTTDYEQYF.

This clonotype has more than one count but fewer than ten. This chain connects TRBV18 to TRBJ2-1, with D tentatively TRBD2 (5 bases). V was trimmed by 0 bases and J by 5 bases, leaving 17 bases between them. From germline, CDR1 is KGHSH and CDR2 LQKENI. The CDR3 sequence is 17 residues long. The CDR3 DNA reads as TGTGCCAGCTCACCACCGATGGGTGAGCGGAACAACAATGAGCAGTTCTTC. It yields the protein CASSPPMGERNNNEQFF.

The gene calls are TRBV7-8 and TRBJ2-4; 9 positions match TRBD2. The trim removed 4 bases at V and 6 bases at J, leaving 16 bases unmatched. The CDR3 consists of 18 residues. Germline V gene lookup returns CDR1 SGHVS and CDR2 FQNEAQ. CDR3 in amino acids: CASSSDMGGRASGNIQYF. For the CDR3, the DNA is TGTGCCAGCAGCTCAGACATGGGCGGGAGGGCCTCGGGAAACATTCAGTACTTC.

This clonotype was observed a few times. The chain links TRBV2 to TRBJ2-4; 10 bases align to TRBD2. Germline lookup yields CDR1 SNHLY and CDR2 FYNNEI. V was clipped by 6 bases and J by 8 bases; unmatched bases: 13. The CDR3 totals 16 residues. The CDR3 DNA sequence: TGTGCCAGCAGCCCGGGGACTAGCGTGGGGGTGGACATTCAGTACTTC. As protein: CASSPGTSVGVDIQYF. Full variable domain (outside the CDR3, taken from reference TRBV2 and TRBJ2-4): EPEVTQTPSHQVTQMGQEVILRCVPISNHLYFYWYRQILGQKVEFLVSFYNNEISEKSEIFDDQFSVERPDGSNFTLKIRSTKLEDSAMYFCASSPGTSVGVDIQYFGAGTRLSVL.

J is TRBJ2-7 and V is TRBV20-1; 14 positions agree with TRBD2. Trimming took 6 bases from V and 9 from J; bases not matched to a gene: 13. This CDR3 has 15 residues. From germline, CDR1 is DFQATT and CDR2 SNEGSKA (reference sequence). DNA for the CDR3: TGCAGTGCGGGAGCCCCGGGACTAGCGGGAGAGGGGCAGTACTTC. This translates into CSAGAPGLAGEGQYF.

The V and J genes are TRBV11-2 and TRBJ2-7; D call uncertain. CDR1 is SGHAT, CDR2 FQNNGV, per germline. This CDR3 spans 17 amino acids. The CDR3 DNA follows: TGTGCCAGCAGCCTAGAGACCCAGGACCTTGGCCCCTACGAGCAGTACGTC. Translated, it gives CASSLETQDLGPYEQYV.

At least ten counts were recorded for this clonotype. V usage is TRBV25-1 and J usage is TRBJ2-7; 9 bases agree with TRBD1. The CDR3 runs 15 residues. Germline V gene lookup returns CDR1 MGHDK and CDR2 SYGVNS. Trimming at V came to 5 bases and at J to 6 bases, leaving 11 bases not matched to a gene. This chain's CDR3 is CASSSGPDRGFEQYV. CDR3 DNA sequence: TGTGCCAGCAGTTCAGGGCCTGACAGGGGGTTCGAGCAGTACGTC.

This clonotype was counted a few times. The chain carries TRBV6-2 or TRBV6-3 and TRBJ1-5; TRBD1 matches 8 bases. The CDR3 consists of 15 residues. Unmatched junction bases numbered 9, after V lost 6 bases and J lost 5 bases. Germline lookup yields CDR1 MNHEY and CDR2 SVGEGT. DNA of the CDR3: TGTGCCAGCAGGTCGGACAGGGTTGGCGATCAGCCCCAGCATTTT. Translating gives CASRSDRVGDQPQHF.

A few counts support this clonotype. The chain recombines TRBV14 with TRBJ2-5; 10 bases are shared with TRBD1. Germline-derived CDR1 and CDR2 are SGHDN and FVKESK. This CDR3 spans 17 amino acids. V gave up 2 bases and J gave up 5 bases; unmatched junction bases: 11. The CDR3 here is CASSQPTGGLRVETQYF. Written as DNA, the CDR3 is TGTGCCAGCAGCCAACCGACAGGGGGCTTGCGGGTGGAGACCCAGTACTTC.

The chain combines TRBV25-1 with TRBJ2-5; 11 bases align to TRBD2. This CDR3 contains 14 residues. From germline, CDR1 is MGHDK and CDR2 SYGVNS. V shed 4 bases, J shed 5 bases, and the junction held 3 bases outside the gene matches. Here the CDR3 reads CASSASGRKETQYF. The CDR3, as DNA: TGTGCCAGCAGTGCTAGCGGGAGGAAGGAGACCCAGTACTTC.

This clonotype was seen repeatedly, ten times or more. The DNA for the CDR3 is TGCGCCAGCAGCCTAGGAATAGGATTCGAGCAGTACTTC. Amino acid sequence: CASSLGIGFEQYF. This sequence joins TRBV5-1 and TRBJ2-7; unclear D gene. Between the trimmed V and J ends, which lost 4 bases and 6 bases, there was a span of 14 bases. Per the germline V gene, CDR1 is SGHRS and CDR2 is YFSETQ. CDR3 size: 13 residues.